The source of this TCR beta chain is a study of cytomegalovirus exposure and HLA in healthy donors. PCR amplification relied on 60 Vbeta primers (plus 13 Jbeta primers). TCRdb's table, derived via immunoSEQ multiplex PCR, lists solely in-frame clones and lacks some. Of some 140,000 clones in the sample, under 85% were seen once. V lost 4 bases, J lost 3 bases, and 8 bases stayed unmatched. Germline CDR1 MGHRA, CDR2 YSYEKL. The CDR3 spans 19 residues. Sequenced sample: PBMCs. The receptor comes from a man younger than 30 in good health and CMV-seronegative. V gene TRBV4-1 combines with J gene TRBJ2-2; TRBD2 aligns across 16 bases. The CDR3 DNA follows: TGCGCCAGCAGCCCGCTGGGACTAGCGGGGGGGTTCGACACCGGGGAGCTGTTTTTT. The encoded protein is CASSPLGLAGGFDTGELFF.